The rows below give T cell receptor beta chains drawn from one sample of a study of cytomegalovirus exposure and HLA in healthy donors. Sequenced by immunoSEQ multiplex PCR; TCRdb stores in-frame clones only, minus some. The sample has about 180,000 clones; about 86% are singletons. Source material: PBMCs. The source of these receptors is a woman in her 30s in good health and CMV-seronegative. Each CDR3 is given with its conserved first and last residue. The D gene is left open where the match is weak. Not all rows give a size; the values are once, few, many and, for expanded clones, a class.

V gene	clone size	D gene	J gene	CDR3 DNA	CDR3 protein
TRBV10-1	.	TRBD1	TRBJ2-5	TGCGCCAGCAGTGAAGGACAGGGGGCTGTAGAGACCCAGTACTTC	CASSEGQGAVETQYF
TRBV4-1	once	TRBD1	TRBJ2-7	TGCGCCAGCAGCCAAGACCCCTTGGGACAGGTCGACGAGCAGTACTTC	CASSQDPLGQVDEQYF
TRBV6-1	.	.	TRBJ1-5	TGTGCCAGCAGTGAACAGGGTATTGGATTGGGTCGGCCCCAGCATTTT	CASSEQGIGLGRPQHF
TRBV19	.	.	TRBJ1-1	TGTGCCAGTAGTATCTCAGGGGTAAGAACTGAAGCTTTCTTT	CASSISGVRTEAFF
TRBV2	.	.	TRBJ2-1	TGTGCCAGCAACGGGCCGGGAAAGGAGTCCTCCGAGCAGTTCTTC	CASNGPGKESSEQFF
TRBV7-6	.	.	TRBJ2-3	TGTGCCAGCAGCTTAGGAGGGCCAGGGGTTAGCACAGATACGCAGTATTTT	CASSLGGPGVSTDTQYF
TRBV18	.	.	TRBJ1-5	TGTGCCAGCTCGCCGGGGGTAAATCAGCCCCAGCATTTT	CASSPGVNQPQHF
TRBV5-1	once	.	TRBJ1-1	TGCGCCAGCAGGTCTATGAACACTGAAGCTTTCTTT	CASRSMNTEAFF
TRBV2	.	.	TRBJ2-7	TGTGCCAGCAAGGCGAGGGGGGGGGACTACCCGCCTCTTTTATCCTACGAGCAGTACTTC	CASKARGGDYPPLLSYEQYF
TRBV6-5	.	.	TRBJ2-1	TGTGCCAGCAGCCCAGGTCGAGACAATGAGCAGTTCTTC	CASSPGRDNEQFF
TRBV2	.	TRBD1	TRBJ1-5	TGTGCCAGCAGGGATCGGACAGGGAATCAGCCCCAGCATTTT	CASRDRTGNQPQHF
TRBV25-1	.	.	TRBJ2-1	TGTGCCAGCAGTGGACTAATAGCGGATCCCTACAATGAGCAGTTCTTC	CASSGLIADPYNEQFF
TRBV18	.	.	TRBJ2-7	TGTGCCAGCTCATCATCATCCTACGAGCAGTACTTC	CASSSSSYEQYF
TRBV29-1	.	TRBD2	TRBJ2-7	TGCAGCGTAACGGGACTAGCGGGGAGCTACGAGCAGTACTTC	CSVTGLAGSYEQYF
TRBV19	.	.	TRBJ1-6	TGTGCCAGTAGCGTGGCGGGGGAAAATTCACCCCTCCACTTT	CASSVAGENSPLHF
TRBV5-1	.	TRBD2	TRBJ2-3	TGCGCCAGCAGCTTGGGGGCTTTAGCGGGGGTGGATACGCAGTATTTT	CASSLGALAGVDTQYF
TRBV6-5	.	TRBD1	TRBJ2-1	TGTGCCAGCGGATCGACAGGGGGGCGTGATGAGCAGTTCTTC	CASGSTGGRDEQFF
TRBV11-2	.	.	TRBJ1-4	TGTGCCAGCAGCAGTCCTAGTCGGGAGGAAAAACTGTTTTTT	CASSSPSREEKLFF
TRBV7-6	.	TRBD2	TRBJ2-1	TGTGCCAGCAGCTTAGACACAGGCCTAGCGGGGGCCCCCTCGAATGAGCAGTTCTTC	CASSLDTGLAGAPSNEQFF
TRBV6-1	once	.	TRBJ2-3	TGTGCCAGCAGACAGGGAAGCACAGATACGCAGTATTTT	CASRQGSTDTQYF
TRBV18	few	.	TRBJ1-6	TGTGCCAGCTCACCGTCGGGGGGGGAAGTTAATTCACCCCTCCACTTT	CASSPSGGEVNSPLHF
TRBV6-1	.	.	TRBJ1-2	TGTGCCAGCAGTGATTACGTCGGGAGAGGCTACACCTTC	CASSDYVGRGYTF
TRBV11-2	.	.	TRBJ1-1	TGTGCCAGCAGCCCCCTGGGGCAGACGAACACTGAAGCTTTCTTT	CASSPLGQTNTEAFF
TRBV5-1	.	TRBD2	TRBJ2-5	TGCGCCAGCAGCTTGGCCGCTAGCGGGGGGTATTCGCTATACCAAGAGACCCAGTACTTC	CASSLAASGGYSLYQETQYF
TRBV29-1	.	TRBD1	TRBJ1-5	TGCAGCGTGGGGGGACAGGGGAGCGATCAGCCCCAGCATTTT	CSVGGQGSDQPQHF
TRBV7-2	.	TRBD1	TRBJ2-1	TGTGCCAGCAGCTTAGCACCGGGACAGGGTATCATCAATGAGCAGTTCTTC	CASSLAPGQGIINEQFF
TRBV2	.	TRBD1	TRBJ1-2	TGTGCCAGCAGGGAAAGACAGGACAGGGTATATGGCTACACCTTC	CASRERQDRVYGYTF
TRBV5-1	.	.	TRBJ2-2	TGCGCCAGCAGCCCAGTAGCGATAGACACCGGGGAGCTGTTTTTT	CASSPVAIDTGELFF
TRBV27	.	TRBD2	TRBJ2-3	TGTGCCAGCAGTGTAGGAGCGGGACCGGGAGTTACGCAGTATTTT	CASSVGAGPGVTQYF
TRBV19	.	.	TRBJ1-2	TGTGCCAGTAGTATAGGCGGCTTGCTCACCTTC	CASSIGGLLTF
TRBV7-8	few	.	TRBJ1-1	TGTGCCAGCAGCCCGGGTCTGTGGCGGGACACTGAAGCTTTCTTT	CASSPGLWRDTEAFF
TRBV7-9	.	.	TRBJ2-2	TGTGCCAGCAGCTTAGCGCCGGCGGGGGCCGAAGTGAACACCGGGGAGCTGTTTTTT	CASSLAPAGAEVNTGELFF
TRBV6-5	once	TRBD2	TRBJ2-1	TGTGCCAGCAGTTACCGACTAGCGGGGTTGAAAGATGAGCAGTTCTTC	CASSYRLAGLKDEQFF
TRBV4-3	.	.	TRBJ2-5	TGCGCCAGCAGCCAAGATTCTCGCGGGGCTCTCGAGACCCAGTACTTC	CASSQDSRGALETQYF
TRBV5-4	few	TRBD1	TRBJ1-2	TGTGCCAGCAGCTACCGGGACAGGGGGCAAGACGGCTACACCTTC	CASSYRDRGQDGYTF
TRBV5-5	.	.	TRBJ2-2	TGTGCCAGCAGCCCCCCCGGTGTTGGCACCGGGGAGCTGTTTTTT	CASSPPGVGTGELFF
TRBV27	many	TRBD1	TRBJ1-2	TGTGCCAGCCAACCGACAGGGGGGGGCTACACCTTC	CASQPTGGGYTF
TRBV5-6	.	TRBD1	TRBJ2-7	TGTGCCAGCAGCACCTGGGACAGGGAATCCTACGAGCAGTACTTC	CASSTWDRESYEQYF
TRBV7-2	.	TRBD2	TRBJ2-1	TGTGCCAGCAGCTTAAGGAGGGCGGGGGTAGCCTACAATGAGCAGTTCTTC	CASSLRRAGVAYNEQFF
TRBV27	.	.	TRBJ2-2	TGTGCCAGCAGTTTGCGGATCACCGGGGAGCTGTTTTTT	CASSLRITGELFF
TRBV6-4	.	.	TRBJ1-2	TGTGCCAGCAGCCCAGCTACAGGGCCCCCTAACTATGGCTACACCTTC	CASSPATGPPNYGYTF
TRBV6-5	.	.	TRBJ2-2	TGTGCCAGCAGTTCCTTGAACACCGGGGAGCTGTTTTTT	CASSSLNTGELFF
TRBV9	.	TRBD1	TRBJ1-1	TGTGCCAGCAGCAAACAGGGGGCCATGAACACTGAAGCTTTCTTT	CASSKQGAMNTEAFF
TRBV9	.	TRBD2	TRBJ2-1	TGTGCCAGCAGCGTAGAACTAGCGGGGGGTGGCAATGAGCAGTTCTTC	CASSVELAGGGNEQFF
TRBV19	.	TRBD1	TRBJ1-2	TGTGCCAGTAGTGTACAGGACAGGGTCGTGTATGGCTACACCTTC	CASSVQDRVVYGYTF
TRBV5-1	.	.	TRBJ2-1	TGCGCCAGCAGCTTAAGTTGGGGTAACGGGAACAATGAGCAGTTCTTC	CASSLSWGNGNNEQFF
TRBV6-4	.	.	TRBJ1-2	TGTGCCAGCAGTGACTCGGAGGGAATGAGTGGCTACACCTTC	CASSDSEGMSGYTF
TRBV13	.	.	TRBJ2-5	TGTGCCAGCAGCCAACACAACCAAGAGACCCAGTACTTC	CASSQHNQETQYF
TRBV18	.	TRBD1	TRBJ2-7	TGTGCCAGCTCACCGGGACAGGGTTCCTACGAGCAGTACTTC	CASSPGQGSYEQYF
TRBV5-1	.	TRBD1	TRBJ2-7	TGCGCCAGCAGCTCCCCCCCCACCGGGACAGAACACTACGAGCAGTACTTC	CASSSPPTGTEHYEQYF
TRBV29-1	.	.	TRBJ1-6	TGCAGCGTCAGGGCGCGTAAGGTCTCCTATAATTCACCCCTCCACTTT	CSVRARKVSYNSPLHF
TRBV27	.	.	TRBJ1-4	TGTGCCAGCAGTTTATCCATCAGTTTTAATGAAAAACTGTTTTTT	CASSLSISFNEKLFF
TRBV2	.	TRBD2	TRBJ2-1	TGTGCCAGCAGTGAAGAAAGACTAGCGGGGGGTGAGCAGTTCTTC	CASSEERLAGGEQFF
TRBV27	.	.	TRBJ2-1	TGTGCCAGCAGTTTAGACCCTAGCGACTCCTACAATGAGCAGTTCTTC	CASSLDPSDSYNEQFF